This entry lists 2 T cell receptor beta chains sequenced from one sample in a study of T cell responses to AZD1222 COVID-19 vaccine. Generated by immunoSEQ multiplex PCR, the TCRdb table keeps only in-frame clones and is missing some. The sample yields around 140,000 clones, approximately 91% seen once. The sequencing here drew on peripheral blood, taken on day 0 of AZD1222 vaccination. The origin of the receptors is an adult in good health.

The chain is built from TRBV7-3 and TRBJ1-5, with 10 bases that match TRBD1. This CDR3 comprises 14 residues. With 3 bases clipped from V and 7 bases from J, the junction kept 3 bases outside the gene matches. Germline V lookup: CDR1 SGHTA, CDR2 FQGTGA. The CDR3 is CASSLDRGGQPQHF. CDR3 nucleotides: TGTGCCAGCAGCTTGGACAGGGGGGGACAGCCCCAGCATTTT.

The J gene is TRBJ1-4, the V gene TRBV21-1; the table gives TRBD1 as D, unverified against the DNA. TRBV21-1 is noted as a pseudogene. This CDR3 has 15 amino acids. For the CDR3, the DNA is TGTGCCAGCAGCGACCGGGACAGGGGTAATGAAAAACTGTTTTTT. Protein sequence: CASSDRDRGNEKLFF.